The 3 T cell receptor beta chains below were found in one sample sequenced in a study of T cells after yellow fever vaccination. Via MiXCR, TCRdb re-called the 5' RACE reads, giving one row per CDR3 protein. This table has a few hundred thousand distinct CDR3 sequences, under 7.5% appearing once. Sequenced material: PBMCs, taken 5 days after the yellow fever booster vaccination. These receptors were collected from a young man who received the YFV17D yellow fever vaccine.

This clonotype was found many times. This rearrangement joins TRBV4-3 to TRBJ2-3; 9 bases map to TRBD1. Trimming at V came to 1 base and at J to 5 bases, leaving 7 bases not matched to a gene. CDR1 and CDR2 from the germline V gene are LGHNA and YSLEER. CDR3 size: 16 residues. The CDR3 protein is CASSQGWGQGVDTQYF. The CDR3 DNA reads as TGCGCCAGCAGCCAAGGTTGGGGACAGGGAGTAGATACGCAGTATTTT.

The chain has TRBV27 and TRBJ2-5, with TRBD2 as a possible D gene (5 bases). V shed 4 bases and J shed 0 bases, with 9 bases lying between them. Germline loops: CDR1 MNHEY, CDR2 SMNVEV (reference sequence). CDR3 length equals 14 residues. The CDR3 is CASSSRRDQETQYF. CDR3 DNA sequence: TGTGCCAGCAGTTCCCGGCGGGACCAAGAGACCCAGTACTTC.

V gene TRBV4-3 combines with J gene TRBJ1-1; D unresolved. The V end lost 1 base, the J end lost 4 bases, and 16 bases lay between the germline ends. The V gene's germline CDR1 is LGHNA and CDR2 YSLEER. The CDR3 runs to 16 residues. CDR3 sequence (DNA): TGCGCCAGCAGCCAAGCGGGAATTGGGGTGAGCACTGAAGCTTTCTTT. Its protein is CASSQAGIGVSTEAFF.